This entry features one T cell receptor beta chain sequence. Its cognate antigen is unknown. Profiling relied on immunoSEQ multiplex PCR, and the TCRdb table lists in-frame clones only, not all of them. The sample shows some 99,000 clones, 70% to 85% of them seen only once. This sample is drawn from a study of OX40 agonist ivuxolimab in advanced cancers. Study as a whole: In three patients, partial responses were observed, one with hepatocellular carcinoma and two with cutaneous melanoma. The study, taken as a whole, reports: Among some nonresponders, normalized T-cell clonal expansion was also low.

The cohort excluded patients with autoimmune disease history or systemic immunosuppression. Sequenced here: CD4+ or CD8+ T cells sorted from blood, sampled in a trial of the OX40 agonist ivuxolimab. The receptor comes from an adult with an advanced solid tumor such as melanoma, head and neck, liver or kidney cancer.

The CDR3 sequence is CASSPPVLAGFNEQFF. CDR3 DNA: TGTGCCAGCAGTCCTCCCGTGTTAGCGGGATTCAATGAGCAGTTCTTC. The chain couples TRBV27 to TRBJ2-1, with TRBD2 matching 8 bases. Germline trimming cut 5 bases from V and 6 bases from J; bases unmatched to any gene: 12. The germline V gene encodes CDR1 MNHEY and CDR2 SMNVEV (reference sequence). The CDR3 is 16 residues long.